The following is a TCR beta chain sequence with its context. In the original analysis: Researchers report that nucleated cell counts were estimated from reference gene primer amplification. Libraries were prepared by immunoSEQ multiplex PCR; TCRdb keeps only in-frame clonotypes and omits some of them. V and J calls and clone size are given by that table; D and trimming were obtained from the DNA. The sample includes 130,000 to 150,000 clones, 85% seen only once; the top ten take roughly 2.9%. The data were taken from a study of blood T cell repertoires in COVID-19. Study at large: The United States, Italy and Spain provided the acute and convalescent COVID-19 samples.

From germline, CDR1 is MDHEN and CDR2 SYDVKM. Trimming removed 1 base at V and 4 bases at J, with 17 bases between. The CDR3 is 17 residues long. This receptor was identified in a woman in her 40s with active or convalescent COVID-19. The rearrangement uses TRBV28 and TRBJ1-5, with D perhaps matching TRBD1 (5 bases). Sequencing used peripheral blood. The CDR3 nucleotides read TGTGCCAGCAGTTTATATGTCGGGGGTGTAGGAAATCAGCCCCAGCATTTT. It yields the protein CASSLYVGGVGNQPQHF. The full variable domain, completed using reference TRBV28 and TRBJ1-5, is DVKVTQSSRYLVKRTGEKVFLECVQDMDHENMFWYRQDPGLGLRLIYFSYDVKMKEKGDIPEGYSVSREKKERFSLILESASTNQTSMYLCASSLYVGGVGNQPQHFGDGTRLSIL.